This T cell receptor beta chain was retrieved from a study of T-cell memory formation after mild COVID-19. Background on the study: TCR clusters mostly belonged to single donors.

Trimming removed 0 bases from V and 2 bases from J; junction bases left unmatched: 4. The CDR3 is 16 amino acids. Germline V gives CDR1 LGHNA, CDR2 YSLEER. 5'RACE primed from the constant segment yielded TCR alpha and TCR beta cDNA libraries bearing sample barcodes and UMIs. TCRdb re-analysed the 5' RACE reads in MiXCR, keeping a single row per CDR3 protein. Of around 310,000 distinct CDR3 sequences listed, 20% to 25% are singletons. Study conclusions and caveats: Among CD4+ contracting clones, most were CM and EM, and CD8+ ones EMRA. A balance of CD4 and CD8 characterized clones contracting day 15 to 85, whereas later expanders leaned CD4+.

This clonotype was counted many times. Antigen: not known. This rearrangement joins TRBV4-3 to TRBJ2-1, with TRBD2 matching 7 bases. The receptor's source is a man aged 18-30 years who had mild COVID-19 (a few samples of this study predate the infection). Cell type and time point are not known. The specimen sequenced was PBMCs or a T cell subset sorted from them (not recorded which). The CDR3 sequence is CASSQDLGGAYNEQFF. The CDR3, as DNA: TGCGCCAGCAGCCAAGATCTGGGGGGGGCCTACAATGAGCAGTTCTTC.